The rows below give T cell receptor beta chains drawn from one sample of a study of blood T cell repertoires in COVID-19. TCRdb's table, derived via immunoSEQ multiplex PCR, lists solely in-frame clones and lacks some. The data show roughly 80,000 clones, with about 80% seen just once and around 10% held by the top ten. Sequences were obtained from peripheral blood. These receptors were collected from a man in his fifties or sixties with acute or convalescent COVID-19. Each CDR3 is given with its conserved first and last residue. D genes are given only for firm matches. A row's size may be missing; if present it is once, few, many or a size class.

cdr3_aa: CSAGTGFTF; cdr3_nt: TGCAGTGCTGGTACAGGGTTCACCTTC; clone_size: -; j_call: TRBJ1-2; d_call: -; v_call: TRBV20-1
cdr3_aa: CASSFRAGAVGELFF; cdr3_nt: TGCGCCAGCAGCTTCCGAGCGGGAGCGGTCGGGGAGCTGTTTTTT; clone_size: -; j_call: TRBJ2-2; d_call: TRBD2; v_call: TRBV5-1
cdr3_aa: CASSAAGQGYGYTF; cdr3_nt: TGTGCCAGCAGTGCAGCGGGACAGGGGTATGGCTACACCTTC; clone_size: -; j_call: TRBJ1-2; d_call: TRBD1; v_call: TRBV6-1
cdr3_aa: CASSPLGRDDIQYF; cdr3_nt: TGTGCCAGCAGCCCTCTGGGGCGGGACGACATTCAGTACTTC; clone_size: once; j_call: TRBJ2-4; d_call: -; v_call: TRBV9
cdr3_aa: CASSRIDREAGYTF; cdr3_nt: TGCGCCAGCAGCAGGATAGACAGGGAGGCCGGCTACACCTTC; clone_size: -; j_call: TRBJ1-2; d_call: TRBD1; v_call: TRBV4-3
cdr3_aa: CASSQEVASGNTIYF; cdr3_nt: TGCGCCAGCAGCCAAGAGGTAGCATCGGGAAACACCATATATTTT; clone_size: -; j_call: TRBJ1-3; d_call: -; v_call: TRBV4-3
cdr3_aa: CASSQWGEGRYNEQFF; cdr3_nt: TGTGCCAGCAGCCAATGGGGGGAGGGCCGGTACAATGAGCAGTTCTTC; clone_size: -; j_call: TRBJ2-1; d_call: TRBD2; v_call: TRBV7-3
cdr3_aa: CASSLAAGGSNQPQHF; cdr3_nt: TGCGCCAGCAGCTTGGCCGCAGGGGGAAGCAATCAGCCCCAGCATTTT; clone_size: -; j_call: TRBJ1-5; d_call: TRBD1; v_call: TRBV5-1
cdr3_aa: CASGVPVAFF; cdr3_nt: TGTGCCAGCGGAGTACCTGTAGCTTTCTTT; clone_size: -; j_call: TRBJ1-1; d_call: -; v_call: TRBV6-5
cdr3_aa: CASSQDLQGARKLFF; cdr3_nt: TGCGCCAGCAGCCAAGATTTACAGGGGGCCAGAAAACTGTTTTTT; clone_size: -; j_call: TRBJ1-4; d_call: TRBD1; v_call: TRBV4-3
cdr3_aa: CASTRRIF; cdr3_nt: TGTGCCAGCACGCGGAGAATCTTC; clone_size: -; j_call: TRBJ2-1; d_call: -; v_call: TRBV7-3
cdr3_aa: CASSTGTRAFF; cdr3_nt: TGTGCCAGCAGCACCGGGACAAGGGCTTTCTTT; clone_size: -; j_call: TRBJ1-1; d_call: -; v_call: TRBV6-5
cdr3_aa: CASSPSGTGGLETQYF; cdr3_nt: TGTGCCAGCAGCCCCTCCGGGACAGGGGGCTTGGAGACCCAGTACTTC; clone_size: -; j_call: TRBJ2-5; d_call: TRBD1; v_call: TRBV7-2
cdr3_aa: CAIHGTSGSAEQFF; cdr3_nt: TGTGCCATACATGGGACTAGCGGGAGTGCTGAGCAGTTCTTC; clone_size: few; j_call: TRBJ2-1; d_call: TRBD2; v_call: TRBV10-3
cdr3_aa: CASSIPPTGSFSSEAFF; cdr3_nt: TGTGCCAGTAGTATCCCCCCTACAGGGTCCTTTTCCTCTGAAGCTTTCTTT; clone_size: -; j_call: TRBJ1-1; d_call: -; v_call: TRBV19
cdr3_aa: CASSLGVGANGYTF; cdr3_nt: TGTGCCAGCAGCTTAGGGGTGGGGGCGAATGGCTACACCTTC; clone_size: -; j_call: TRBJ1-2; d_call: -; v_call: TRBV7-9
cdr3_aa: CASSQLTGNTNYGYTF; cdr3_nt: TGTGCCAGCTCGCAGCTAACGGGGAACACTAACTATGGCTACACCTTC; clone_size: -; j_call: TRBJ1-2; d_call: -; v_call: TRBV18
cdr3_aa: CASSERAGYIYEQYF; cdr3_nt: TGTGCCAGCAGCGAGAGGGCGGGATACATCTACGAGCAGTACTTC; clone_size: few; j_call: TRBJ2-7; d_call: -; v_call: TRBV9
cdr3_aa: CASRPQGAGEKLFF; cdr3_nt: TGTGCCAGCAGGCCTCAGGGGGCGGGTGAAAAACTGTTTTTT; clone_size: -; j_call: TRBJ1-4; d_call: TRBD1; v_call: TRBV2
cdr3_aa: CASSQARSSSYNSPLHF; cdr3_nt: TGCGCCAGCAGCCAAGCACGGTCTAGCTCCTATAATTCACCCCTCCACTTT; clone_size: -; j_call: TRBJ1-6; d_call: -; v_call: TRBV4-1
cdr3_aa: CASSLGTAQGETQYF; cdr3_nt: TGCGCCAGCAGCTTGGGGACAGCCCAGGGAGAGACCCAGTACTTC; clone_size: -; j_call: TRBJ2-5; d_call: -; v_call: TRBV5-1
cdr3_aa: CASSPKGANTEAFF; cdr3_nt: TGTGCCAGCAGCCCCAAGGGGGCCAACACTGAAGCTTTCTTT; clone_size: once; j_call: TRBJ1-1; d_call: TRBD1; v_call: TRBV11-2